Each of the 5 T cell receptor beta chains below was sequenced from the same sample in a study of T cells in Graves' hyperthyroidism and ophthalmopathy. What was amplified from RNA transcripts were TCR beta CDR3 regions. The HTBI primer set served for first-round RT-PCR of the TCR CDR3. TCRdb analysed the multiplex PCR reads with MiXCR anew, one entry per CDR3 protein. The sample has some 650,000 distinct CDR3 sequences, about 16% seen once. The sample consisted of blood. The origin of the receptors is a woman aged 35 to 49 with Graves' ophthalmopathy.

A note on this clonotype: A much larger clone differs by one base, so this may be a read error. The V gene is TRBV3-1, the J gene TRBJ2-3, with a possible D match to TRBD1 (5 bases). This CDR3 has 12 amino acids. CDR1 LGHDT and CDR2 YNNKEL come from the germline V gene (reference sequence). The CDR3 nucleotides read TGTGCCAGCAGCCTACAGACAGATACGCGGTATTTT. Protein product: CASSLQTDTRYF.

Ten or more counts support this clonotype. The chain links TRBV28 to TRBJ2-2, with TRBD2 identical over 12 bases. After removal of 11 bases from V and 6 bases from J, the junction contained 4 bases not matched to a gene. The CDR3 runs 13 residues. Germline CDR1 and CDR2: MDHEN and SYDVKM. CDR3 bases: TGTGCCGGCGGGACTAGCGGGCCCGGGGAGCTGTTTTTT. Protein: CAGGTSGPGELFF.

Only a few counts were recorded for this clonotype. This chain links TRBV20-1 with TRBJ2-3; TRBD2 is a possible D gene (6 bases). V lost 0 bases and J lost 4, with 11 bases in between. Germline V gives CDR1 DFQATT, CDR2 SNEGSKA (reference sequence). This CDR3 is 14 amino acids long. The CDR3 spells CSARERGFPDTQYF. The CDR3 DNA reads TGCAGTGCTAGAGAACGGGGGTTCCCAGATACGCAGTATTTT.

This clonotype was counted many times. This chain connects TRBV2 to TRBJ2-1, with 8 nucleotides matching TRBD2. J gave up 4 bases and V 4 bases, and 9 bases lay outside the gene matches. In germline, CDR1 is SNHLY, CDR2 FYNNEI. There are 16 residues in the CDR3. The CDR3, as DNA: TGTGCCAGCAGTGCCCAAGGATTAGCGGGGTACAATGAGCAGTTCTTC. This translates into CASSAQGLAGYNEQFF. Full variable domain (rest looked up from reference TRBV2 and TRBJ2-1): EPEVTQTPSHQVTQMGQEVILRCVPISNHLYFYWYRQILGQKVEFLVSFYNNEISEKSEIFDDQFSVERPDGSNFTLKIRSTKLEDSAMYFCASSAQGLAGYNEQFFGPGTRLTVL.

This clonotype was counted at least ten times. The chain recombines TRBV10-3 with TRBJ2-7, with D maybe TRBD1 (6 bases). This CDR3 has 13 amino acids. Germline V gene sequence: CDR1 ENHRY, CDR2 SYGVKD. Deletions cut 4 bases from V and 5 bases from J, with 12 bases between. The CDR3 loop reads CAISVGRGNEQYF. The CDR3 coding sequence is TGTGCCATCAGTGTGGGCAGGGGAAACGAGCAGTACTTC.